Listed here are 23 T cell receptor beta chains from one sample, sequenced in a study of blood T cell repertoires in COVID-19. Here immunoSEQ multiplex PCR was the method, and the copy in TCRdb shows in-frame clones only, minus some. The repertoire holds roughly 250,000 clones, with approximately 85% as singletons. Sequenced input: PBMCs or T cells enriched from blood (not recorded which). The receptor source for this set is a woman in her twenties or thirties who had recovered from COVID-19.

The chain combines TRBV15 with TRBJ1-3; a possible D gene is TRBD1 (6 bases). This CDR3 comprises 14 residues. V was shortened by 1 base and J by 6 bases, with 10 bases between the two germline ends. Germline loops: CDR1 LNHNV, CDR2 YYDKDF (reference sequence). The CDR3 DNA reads TGTGCCACCAGCAGAGGGGCAGGGGAAAACACCATATATTTT. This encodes CATSRGAGENTIYF.

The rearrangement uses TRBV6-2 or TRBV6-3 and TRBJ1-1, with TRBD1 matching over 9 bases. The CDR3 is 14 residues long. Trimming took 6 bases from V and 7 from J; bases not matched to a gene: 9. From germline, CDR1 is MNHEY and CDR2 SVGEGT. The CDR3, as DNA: TGTGCCAGCAGCCCAACAGGGGGCGTGGATGAAGCTTTCTTT. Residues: CASSPTGGVDEAFF.

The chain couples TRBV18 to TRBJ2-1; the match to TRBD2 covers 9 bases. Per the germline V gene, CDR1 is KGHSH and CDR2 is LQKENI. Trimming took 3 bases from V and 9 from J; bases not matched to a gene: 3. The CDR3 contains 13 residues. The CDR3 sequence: CASSPGLAGEQFF. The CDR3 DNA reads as TGTGCCAGCTCACCGGGACTAGCCGGTGAGCAGTTCTTC.

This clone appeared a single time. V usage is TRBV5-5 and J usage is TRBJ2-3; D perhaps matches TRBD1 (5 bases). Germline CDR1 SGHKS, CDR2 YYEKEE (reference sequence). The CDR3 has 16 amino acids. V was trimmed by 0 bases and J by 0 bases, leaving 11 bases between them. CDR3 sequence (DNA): TGTGCCAGCAGCTTGGCTCGCAGGGCAAGCACAGATACGCAGTATTTT. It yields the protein CASSLARRASTDTQYF.

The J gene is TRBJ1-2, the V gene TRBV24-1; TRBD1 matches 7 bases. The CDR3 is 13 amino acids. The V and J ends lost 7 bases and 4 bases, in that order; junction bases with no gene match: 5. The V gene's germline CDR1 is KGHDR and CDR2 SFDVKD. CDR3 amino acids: CATSSGQTYGYTF. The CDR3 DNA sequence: TGTGCCACCAGCTCGGGACAGACCTATGGCTACACCTTC.

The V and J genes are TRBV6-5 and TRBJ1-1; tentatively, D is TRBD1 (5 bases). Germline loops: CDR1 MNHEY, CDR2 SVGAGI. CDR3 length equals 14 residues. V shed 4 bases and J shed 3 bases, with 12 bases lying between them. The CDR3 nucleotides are TGTGCCAGCAGTTCCCTGGGACTTTACACTGAAGCTTTCTTT. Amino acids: CASSSLGLYTEAFF.

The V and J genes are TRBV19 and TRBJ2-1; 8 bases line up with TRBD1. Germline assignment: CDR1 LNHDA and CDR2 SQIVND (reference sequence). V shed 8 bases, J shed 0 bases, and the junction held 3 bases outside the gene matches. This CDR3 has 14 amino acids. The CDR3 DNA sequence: TGTGCCAGTCACCAGGGGGCCTCCTACAATGAGCAGTTCTTC. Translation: CASHQGASYNEQFF.

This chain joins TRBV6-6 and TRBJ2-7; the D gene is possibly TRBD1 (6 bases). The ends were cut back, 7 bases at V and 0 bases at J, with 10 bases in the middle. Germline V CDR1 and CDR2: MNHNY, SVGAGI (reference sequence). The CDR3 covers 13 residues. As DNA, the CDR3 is TGTGCCAGCACCCACAGGGACTCCTACGAGCAGTACTTC. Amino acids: CASTHRDSYEQYF.

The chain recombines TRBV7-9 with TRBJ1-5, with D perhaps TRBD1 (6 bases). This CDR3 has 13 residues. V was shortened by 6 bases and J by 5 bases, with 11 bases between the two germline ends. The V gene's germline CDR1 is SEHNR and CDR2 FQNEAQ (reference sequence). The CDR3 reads CASRKTGDQPQHF. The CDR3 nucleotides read TGTGCCAGCAGAAAGACAGGAGATCAGCCCCAGCATTTT.

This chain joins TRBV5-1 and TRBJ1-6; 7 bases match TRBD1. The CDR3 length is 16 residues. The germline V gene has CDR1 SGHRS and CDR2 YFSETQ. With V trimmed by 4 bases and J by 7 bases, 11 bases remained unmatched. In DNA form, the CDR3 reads TGCGCCAGCAGCCCACGACAGGGAAGTTTGAATTCACCCCTCCACTTT. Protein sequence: CASSPRQGSLNSPLHF.

CDR3 in amino acids: CASSVEEGGYNEQFF. The CDR3 DNA reads as TGTGCCAGCAGCGTAGAGGAGGGCGGATACAATGAGCAGTTCTTC. This chain links TRBV9 with TRBJ2-1, with a tentative D call TRBD2 (6 bases). In germline, CDR1 is SGDLS, CDR2 YYNGEE. V lost 0 bases and J lost 4, with 11 bases in between. The CDR3 has 15 amino acids.

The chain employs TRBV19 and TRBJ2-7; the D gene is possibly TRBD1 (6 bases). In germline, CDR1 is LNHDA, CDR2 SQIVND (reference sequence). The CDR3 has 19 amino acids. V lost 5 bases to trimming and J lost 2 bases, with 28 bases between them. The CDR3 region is CASSLTQGSKTRWTYEQYF. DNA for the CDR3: TGTGCCAGTAGTTTGACTCAGGGGAGTAAAACACGTTGGACCTACGAGCAGTACTTC.

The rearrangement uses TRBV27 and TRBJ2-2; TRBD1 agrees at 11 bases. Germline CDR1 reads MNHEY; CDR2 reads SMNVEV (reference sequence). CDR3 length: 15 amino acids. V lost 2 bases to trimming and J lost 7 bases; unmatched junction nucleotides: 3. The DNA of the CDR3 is TGTGCCAGCAGTTTAGGACAGGGGGCGGGCGGGGAGCTGTTTTTT. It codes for CASSLGQGAGGELFF.

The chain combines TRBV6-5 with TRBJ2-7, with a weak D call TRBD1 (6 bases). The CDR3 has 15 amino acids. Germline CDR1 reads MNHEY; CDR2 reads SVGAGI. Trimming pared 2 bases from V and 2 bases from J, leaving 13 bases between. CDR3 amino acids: CASSYGLPGAYEQYF. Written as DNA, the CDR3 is TGTGCCAGCAGTTACGGGCTACCAGGGGCCTACGAGCAGTACTTC.

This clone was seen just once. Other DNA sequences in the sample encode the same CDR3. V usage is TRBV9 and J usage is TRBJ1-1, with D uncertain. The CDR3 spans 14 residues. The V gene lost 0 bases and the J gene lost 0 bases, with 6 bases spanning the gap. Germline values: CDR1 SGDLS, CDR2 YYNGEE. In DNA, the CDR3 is TGTGCCAGCAGCGTAGTGTCGGTGAACACTGAAGCTTTCTTT. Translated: CASSVVSVNTEAFF.

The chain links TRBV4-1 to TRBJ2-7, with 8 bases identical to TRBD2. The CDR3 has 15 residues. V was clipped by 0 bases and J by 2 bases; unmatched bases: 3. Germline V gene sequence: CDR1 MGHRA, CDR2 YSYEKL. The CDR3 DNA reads TGCGCCAGCAGCCAAGAACAGCGGGGGACCTACGAGCAGTACTTC. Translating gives CASSQEQRGTYEQYF.

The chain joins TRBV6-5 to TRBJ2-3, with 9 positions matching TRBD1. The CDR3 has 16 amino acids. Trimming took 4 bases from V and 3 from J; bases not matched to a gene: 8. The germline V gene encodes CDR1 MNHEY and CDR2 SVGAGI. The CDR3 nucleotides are TGTGCCAGCAGTTTCCCGACAGGGGGTAAGACAGATACGCAGTATTTT. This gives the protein CASSFPTGGKTDTQYF.

CDR3 region: CATRAQGENTEAFF. As DNA, the CDR3 is TGTGCCACCAGGGCACAGGGGGAGAACACTGAAGCTTTCTTT. This rearrangement joins TRBV24-1 to TRBJ1-1, with 8 bases aligning to TRBD1. V was clipped by 7 bases and J by 1 base; unmatched bases: 4. Germline-derived CDR1 and CDR2 are KGHDR and SFDVKD. The CDR3 consists of 14 residues.

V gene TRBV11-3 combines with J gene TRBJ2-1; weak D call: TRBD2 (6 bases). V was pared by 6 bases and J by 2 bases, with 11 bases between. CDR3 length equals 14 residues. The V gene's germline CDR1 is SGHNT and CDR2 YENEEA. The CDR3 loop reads CASRRDSTYNEQFF. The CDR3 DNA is TGTGCCAGCAGGCGGGACTCCACCTACAATGAGCAGTTCTTC. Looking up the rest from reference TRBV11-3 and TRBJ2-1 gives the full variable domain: EAGVVQSPRYKIIEKKQPVAFWCNPISGHNTLYWYLQNLGQGPELLIRYENEEAVDDSQLPKDRFSAERLKGVDSTLKIQPAELGDSAVYLCASRRDSTYNEQFFGPGTRLTVL.

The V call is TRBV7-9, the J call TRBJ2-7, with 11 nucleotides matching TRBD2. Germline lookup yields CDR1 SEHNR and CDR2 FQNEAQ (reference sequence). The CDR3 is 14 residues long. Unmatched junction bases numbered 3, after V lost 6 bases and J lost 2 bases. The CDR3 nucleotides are TGTGCCAGCAGTGATAGCGGGAGGGCCTACGAGCAGTACTTC. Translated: CASSDSGRAYEQYF. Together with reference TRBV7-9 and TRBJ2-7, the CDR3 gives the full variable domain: DTGVSQNPRHKITKRGQNVTFRCDPISEHNRLYWYRQTLGQGPEFLTYFQNEAQLEKSRLLSDRFSAERPKGSFSTLEIQRTEQGDSAMYLCASSDSGRAYEQYFGPGTRLTVT.

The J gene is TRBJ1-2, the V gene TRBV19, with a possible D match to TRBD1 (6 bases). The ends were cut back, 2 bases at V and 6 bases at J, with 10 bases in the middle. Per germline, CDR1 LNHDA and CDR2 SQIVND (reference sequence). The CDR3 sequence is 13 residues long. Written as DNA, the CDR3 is TGTGCCAGTAGTATACTAACAGGGAATGGCTACACCTTC. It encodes CASSILTGNGYTF.

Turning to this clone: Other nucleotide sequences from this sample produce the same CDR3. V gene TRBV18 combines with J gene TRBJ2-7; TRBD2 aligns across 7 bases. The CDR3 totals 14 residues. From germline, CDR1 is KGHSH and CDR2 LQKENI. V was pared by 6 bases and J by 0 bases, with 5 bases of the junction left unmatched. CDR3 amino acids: CASSRGGSSYEQYF. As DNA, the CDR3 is TGTGCCAGCTCTCGGGGAGGGAGCTCCTACGAGCAGTACTTC.

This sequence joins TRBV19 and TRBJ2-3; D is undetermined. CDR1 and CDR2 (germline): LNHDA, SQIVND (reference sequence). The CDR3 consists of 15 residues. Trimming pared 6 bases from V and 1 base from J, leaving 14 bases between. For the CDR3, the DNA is TGTGCCAGTAGCTACCAAGTTTCCGGCACAGATACGCAGTATTTT. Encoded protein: CASSYQVSGTDTQYF.